This entry lists 22 T cell receptor beta chains sequenced from one sample in a study of post-analysis software for immune sequencing data. The authors incorporated unique molecular identifiers into the TCR beta cDNA libraries. A single record per CDR3 protein comes from TCRdb applying MiXCR to the PCR reads. This sample has 650,000 to 850,000 distinct CDR3 sequences, with 46% found just once. These receptors have no known antigen. Findings and caveats of the study: Elevated frequency relative to controls characterized four or five TRBV segments in patients, TRBV5-6, TRBV5-1 and TRBV20-1 among them.

The source material was blood. Every receptor here comes from a girl aged 5 to 17 with multiple sclerosis.

The CDR3 spells CASTPPTGSYEQYF. The CDR3 bases are TGCGCCAGCACGCCTCCTACAGGGAGCTACGAGCAGTACTTC. The gene calls are TRBV5-1 and TRBJ2-7; weak D call: TRBD1 (6 bases). The CDR3 covers 14 residues. Looked up from germline, CDR1 is SGHRS and CDR2 is YFSETQ. V lost 6 bases to trimming and J lost 3 bases, with 16 bases between them. The whole variable domain, remainder taken from reference TRBV5-1 and TRBJ2-7, is KAGVTQTPRYLIKTRGQQVTLSCSPISGHRSVSWYQQTPGQGLQFLFEYFSETQRNKGNFPGRFSGRQFSNSRSEMNVSTLELGDSALYLCASTPPTGSYEQYFGPGTRLTVT.

This clonotype was observed a few times. The chain recombines TRBV9 with TRBJ2-5; 7 nucleotides match TRBD2. Germline CDR1 SGDLS, CDR2 YYNGEE. This CDR3 has 14 amino acids. V lost 2 bases and J lost 5; bases outside the gene matches: 6. The DNA for the CDR3 is TGTGCCAGCAGCGTTCAAGCGGGACGGGAGACCCAGTACTTC. It specifies CASSVQAGRETQYF.

V and J are TRBV29-1 and TRBJ2-7; 13 positions agree with TRBD2. Germline V gene data show CDR1 as SQVTM and CDR2 as ANQGSEA. The junction had 5 bases not matched to a gene; V was cut back by 8 bases and J by 7 bases. The CDR3 spans 12 residues. The CDR3 coding sequence is TGCAGCTTTGGACTAGCGGGAGATGAGCAGTACTTC. Encoded protein: CSFGLAGDEQYF.

The chain uses TRBV20-1 and TRBJ2-5; 15 bases fit TRBD2. The J call may not be correct, given that the DNA end is closer to TRBJ2-7. From germline, CDR1 is DFQATT and CDR2 SNEGSKA (reference sequence). The CDR3 is 15 residues long. Here the CDR3 reads CSASGLAGGSYEQYF. The CDR3 DNA sequence: TGCAGTGCTAGCGGACTAGCGGGAGGGAGCTACGAGCAGTACTTC.

This clonotype occurred once. The chain uses TRBV6-5 and TRBJ2-2; weak D call: TRBD2 (5 bases). CDR1 and CDR2 (germline): MNHEY, SVGAGI. Trimming left V 6 bases short and J 6 bases short, with 17 bases between. The CDR3 is 15 residues long. For the CDR3, the DNA is TGTGCCAGCAGCCCAAGGGAGATTTTTCCCGGGGAGCTGTTTTTT. Translating it yields CASSPREIFPGELFF.

The chain uses TRBV10-3 and TRBJ2-1, with D possibly TRBD2 on 6 matching bases. V was shortened by 1 base and J by 7 bases, with 14 bases between the two germline ends. The CDR3 is made up of 15 amino acids. From germline, CDR1 is ENHRY and CDR2 SYGVKD. As DNA, the CDR3 is TGTGCCATCAGTGAGTTTAGTGGGAGGCAGAATGAGCAGTTCTTC. Amino acids: CAISEFSGRQNEQFF.

A note on this clonotype: Germline is not matched at one junction end, which may reflect a read error. V usage is TRBV5-1 and J usage is TRBJ1-3, with D maybe TRBD1 (6 bases). The V gene's germline CDR1 is SGHRS and CDR2 YFSETQ. This CDR3 has 13 amino acids. The DNA for the CDR3 is TGCGCCAGGGAAGGGGGGCCTGGAAACACCAGATATTTT. It codes for CAREGGPGNTRYF.

This clonotype was detected only a few times. CDR3 residues: CSVETLGSQFF. The CDR3 coding sequence is TGCAGCGTTGAAACTCTAGGATCCCAGTTCTTC. The V and J genes are TRBV29-1 and TRBJ2-1; D not resolved. The V and J ends lost 2 bases and 13 bases respectively, with 12 bases between them. The CDR3 is 11 amino acids. The germline CDR1 and CDR2 sequences are SQVTM and ANQGSEA.

This clonotype occurred a few times. The gene calls are TRBV29-1 and TRBJ2-7; 7 bases fit TRBD1. The J call may be mistaken, given a closer DNA end match to TRBJ2-5. The CDR3 extends over 12 amino acids. CDR1 SQVTM and CDR2 ANQGSEA come from the germline V gene. CDR3 sequence: CSAPGQRGTQYF. The DNA of the CDR3 is TGCAGCGCCCCGGGACAGAGGGGGACCCAGTACTTC.

This clonotype has a handful of counts. This chain joins TRBV4-2 and TRBJ1-1; tentatively, D is TRBD1 (5 bases). The CDR3 has 15 residues. V was cut by 0 bases and J by 5 bases, with 13 bases left in between. Per the germline V gene, CDR1 is LGHNA and CDR2 is YNFKEQ. CDR3 region: CASSQEGQGRTEAFF. CDR3 bases: TGTGCCAGCAGCCAAGAAGGGCAGGGAAGGACTGAAGCTTTCTTT.

The V and J genes are TRBV7-2 and TRBJ2-1, with a weak D call TRBD2 (6 bases). Trimming shortened V by 2 bases and J by 7 bases, and 21 bases separated the two germline ends. The CDR3 has 17 residues. The germline gives CDR1 SGHTA, CDR2 FQGNSA. CDR3 bases: TGTGCCAGCAGCTTAAAGGGGTCGGGGGAGGTCGCGAATGAGCAGTTCTTC. This translates into CASSLKGSGEVANEQFF.

This chain uses TRBV4-1 with TRBJ1-4; 9 bases are a match to TRBD1. The CDR3 runs to 18 residues. Germline CDR1 is MGHRA and CDR2 is YSYEKL. V lost 3 bases to trimming and J lost 5 bases; unmatched junction nucleotides: 13. CDR3 loop: CASSQVGQGNVPNEKLFF. In nucleotides, the CDR3 is TGCGCCAGCAGCCAGGTGGGACAGGGAAATGTCCCAAATGAAAAACTGTTTTTT.

The CDR3 nucleotides read TGTGCCAGCAGTTGGGGTAACTATGGCTACACCTTC. Translation: CASSWGNYGYTF. The chain recombines TRBV12-3 or TRBV12-4 with TRBJ1-2; D ambiguous. The CDR3 covers 12 residues. Trimming took off 4 bases at V and 1 base at J, with 4 bases between the two ends.

This chain connects TRBV5-1 to TRBJ2-4, with D uncertain. The V and J ends lost 3 bases and 5 bases respectively, with 9 bases between them. Germline lookup yields CDR1 SGHRS and CDR2 YFSETQ. This CDR3 has 13 residues. Written as DNA, the CDR3 is TGCGCCAGCAGCTCGAATGCAGAAAACATTCAGTACTTC. Translating it yields CASSSNAENIQYF.

This clonotype was seen a handful of times. The genes are TRBV6-5 and TRBJ1-2; 7 bases map to TRBD1. The CDR3 is 14 amino acids. The V gene end was trimmed by 9 bases and the J gene end by 1 base; junction bases not matched to a gene: 8. In germline, CDR1 is MNHEY, CDR2 SVGAGI. CDR3 amino acids: CASSGTVVNYGYTF. The CDR3 DNA reads TGTGCCAGTTCCGGGACAGTGGTTAACTATGGCTACACCTTC.

The rearrangement uses TRBV24-1 and TRBJ2-1; 9 bases fit TRBD1. The junction had 3 bases not matched to a gene; V was cut back by 3 bases and J by 4 bases. Germline V gene sequence: CDR1 KGHDR, CDR2 SFDVKD. There are 15 residues in the CDR3. The CDR3 sequence: CATSDLGTGYNEQFF. Written as DNA, the CDR3 is TGTGCCACCAGTGATCTCGGGACAGGGTACAATGAGCAGTTCTTC.

The chain is built from TRBV9 and TRBJ2-1; D is ambiguous. V lost 7 bases and J lost 7, with 6 bases in between. CDR3 size: 10 residues. Germline assignment: CDR1 SGDLS and CDR2 YYNGEE. CDR3 in amino acids: CASQPNEQFF. CDR3 in DNA: TGTGCCAGCCAACCTAATGAGCAGTTCTTC.

The table lists this clonotype with a few counts. The gene calls are TRBV20-1 and TRBJ2-1; maybe TRBD2 (7 bases). V gave up 5 bases and J gave up 9 bases, with 23 bases separating them. The CDR3 contains 15 residues. Germline V gives CDR1 DFQATT, CDR2 SNEGSKA (reference sequence). CDR3 in amino acids: CSARTRDEGGREQFF. The CDR3 nucleotides are TGCAGTGCTCGGACTAGAGATGAGGGGGGTCGTGAGCAGTTCTTC.

The CDR3 DNA follows: TGTGCCAGCAGAATAGGGACAGGGGGTTACTATGGCTACACCTTC. Its translation: CASRIGTGGYYGYTF. The J gene is TRBJ1-2, the V gene TRBV27; TRBD1 matches 11 bases. V lost 6 bases and J lost 3; bases outside the gene matches: 6. CDR1 and CDR2 from the germline V gene are MNHEY and SMNVEV (reference sequence). The CDR3 length is 15 residues.

In its sample, this clonotype was seen a few times. This CDR3 is CSASSYRGSMNNEKLFF. In DNA form, the CDR3 reads TGCAGTGCCAGCAGTTATCGCGGCAGCATGAATAATGAAAAACTGTTTTTT. V usage is TRBV20-1 and J usage is TRBJ1-4; D unresolved. There are 17 residues in the CDR3. The V and J ends lost 6 bases and 4 bases respectively, with 24 bases between them. Germline assignment: CDR1 DFQATT and CDR2 SNEGSKA (reference sequence).

This chain joins TRBV20-1 and TRBJ2-5, with 16 bases aligning to TRBD2. CDR1 is DFQATT, CDR2 SNEGSKA, per germline (reference sequence). V trimming: 0 bases; J trimming: 5 bases; junction bases outside the gene matches: 6. The CDR3 totals 17 residues. The CDR3 nucleotides read TGCAGTGCTAGAGATGGGGGACTAGCGGGAGGGCATGAGACCCAGTACTTC. Amino acids: CSARDGGLAGGHETQYF.

This clonotype was seen more than once but under ten times. CDR3 sequence reads: CASSVRWGEGYEQYF. In nucleotides, the CDR3 is TGTGCCAGCAGCGTACGTTGGGGAGAAGGGTACGAGCAGTACTTC. V usage is TRBV9 and J usage is TRBJ2-7, with a weak D call TRBD2 (5 bases). CDR1 and CDR2 from the germline V gene are SGDLS and YYNGEE. The CDR3 totals 15 residues. V was clipped by 1 base and J by 4 bases, with 15 bases between them.